Listed below are T cell receptor beta chains from one sample, sequenced in a study of identifying expanded T cells in peripheral blood. Data came from immunoSEQ multiplex PCR; TCRdb stores just in-frame clones and leaves some out. The sample contains around 120,000 clones, around nine tenths of which appear only once. Material: blood. The receptor set was obtained from a person aged 18 to 69 in good health. The CDR3 runs from the conserved cysteine through the conserved F or W. The D gene is left open where the match is weak. Expanded clones are given a class, and other clones once, few, many or no size at all.

clone size	D gene	V gene	J gene	CDR3 protein	CDR3 DNA
.	TRBD2	TRBV11-2	TRBJ2-1	CASRWGLAGYNEQFF	TGTGCCAGCAGATGGGGACTAGCGGGTTACAATGAGCAGTTCTTC
.	.	TRBV18	TRBJ2-5	CASSPRGEQETQYF	TGTGCCAGCTCACCGCGGGGAGAGCAAGAGACCCAGTACTTC
.	.	TRBV28	TRBJ2-7	CASSEGGGGYEQYF	TGTGCCAGCAGTGAGGGGGGTGGCGGCTACGAGCAGTACTTC
.	.	TRBV29-1	TRBJ2-7	CSAGTRAQSRYEQYF	TGCAGCGCAGGGACCCGGGCCCAATCCCGCTACGAGCAGTACTTC
.	.	TRBV7-8	TRBJ2-5	CASSRTGETQYF	TGTGCCAGCAGTCGAACGGGGGAGACCCAGTACTTC
.	.	TRBV7-9	TRBJ1-1	CASSALGGAPENTEAFF	TGTGCCAGCAGCGCCCTCGGGGGGGCGCCGGAGAACACTGAAGCTTTCTTT
.	.	TRBV11-2	TRBJ2-3	CASSLPGSTDTQYF	TGTGCCAGCAGCTTACCGGGAAGCACAGATACGCAGTATTTT
once	TRBD1	TRBV5-1	TRBJ2-1	CASRMGTGGNEQFF	TGCGCCAGCAGAATGGGGACAGGGGGGAATGAGCAGTTCTTC
.	.	TRBV30	TRBJ1-1	CAWRGWGVGTEAFF	TGTGCCTGGAGGGGTTGGGGTGTGGGCACTGAAGCTTTCTTT
.	TRBD2	TRBV28	TRBJ2-3	CASSSPPGLAGGGTDTQYF	TGTGCCAGCAGTTCCCCCCCCGGACTAGCGGGAGGGGGCACAGATACGCAGTATTTT
.	TRBD2	TRBV5-1	TRBJ2-7	CASRPDWSGAYEQYF	TGCGCCAGCAGACCCGACTGGAGCGGGGCCTACGAGCAGTACTTC
.	TRBD1	TRBV10-3	TRBJ2-5	CAISESGTGGETQYF	TGTGCCATCAGTGAGTCAGGGACAGGGGGCGAGACCCAGTACTTC
.	.	TRBV7-2	TRBJ1-5	CASSLDGLNQPQHF	TGTGCCAGCAGCCTGGACGGATTAAATCAGCCCCAGCATTTT
once	TRBD1	TRBV6-5	TRBJ1-2	CASSYRGTGGYGYTF	TGTGCCAGCAGTTATCGAGGGACAGGGGGCTATGGCTACACCTTC
.	TRBD1	TRBV5-6	TRBJ1-5	CASSRTGEDQPQHF	TGTGCCAGCAGCCGGACAGGGGAAGACCAGCCCCAGCATTTT
once	.	TRBV6-1	TRBJ2-7	CAIRSQNEQYF	TGTGCCATCAGATCCCAGAACGAGCAGTACTTC
.	.	TRBV18	TRBJ1-2	CASSQAQDFGYTF	TGTGCCAGCTCACAAGCGCAGGACTTCGGCTACACCTTC
.	TRBD1	TRBV5-1	TRBJ2-1	CASSLRVTGGGNEQFF	TGCGCCAGCAGCTTGAGGGTGACAGGGGGTGGAAATGAGCAGTTCTTC
.	TRBD1	TRBV18	TRBJ2-1	CASVKPGGYNEQFF	TGTGCCAGCGTAAAGCCAGGGGGCTACAATGAGCAGTTCTTC
few	TRBD1	TRBV11-2	TRBJ2-3	CASSLEQGTDTQYF	TGTGCCAGCAGCTTAGAACAGGGGACAGATACGCAGTATTTT
few	.	TRBV10-3	TRBJ1-5	CAISEEGSKQPQHF	TGTGCCATCAGCGAGGAGGGGAGTAAGCAGCCCCAGCATTTT
.	.	TRBV19	TRBJ2-3	CASSIETDTQYF	TGTGCCAGTAGTATAGAAACAGATACGCAGTATTTT
.	.	TRBV7-2	TRBJ2-7	CASSLDRSYEQYF	TGTGCCAGCAGCTTAGATCGGTCCTACGAGCAGTACTTC
.	.	TRBV7-3	TRBJ2-5	CASSQLGVTETQYF	TGTGCCAGCAGCCAGCTAGGCGTCACAGAGACCCAGTACTTC
.	.	TRBV6-5	TRBJ2-5	CASSYSLTGSETQYF	TGTGCCAGCAGTTACTCGTTGACCGGGAGTGAGACCCAGTACTTC
.	TRBD2	TRBV18	TRBJ2-1	CASSPIRTSGRVGEQFF	TGTGCCAGCTCACCAATTAGGACTAGCGGGAGGGTCGGTGAGCAGTTCTTC
.	.	TRBV18	TRBJ2-5	CASSPTGTQEETQYF	TGTGCCAGCTCACCCACAGGGACCCAGGAGGAGACCCAGTACTTC
.	.	TRBV28	TRBJ2-3	CASSLPGLSDTQYF	TGTGCCAGCAGTTTACCGGGACTCTCAGATACGCAGTATTTT
.	.	TRBV29-1	TRBJ2-1	CSGEGSGSYNEQFF	TGCAGCGGCGAGGGTAGCGGTTCCTACAATGAGCAGTTCTTC
.	.	TRBV5-1	TRBJ2-7	CASSLRSEVGQYF	TGCGCCAGCAGCTTAAGGTCGGAGGTCGGGCAGTACTTC
.	TRBD2	TRBV4-2	TRBJ2-2	CASSPGLAGDTGELFF	TGTGCCAGCAGCCCTGGACTAGCGGGAGACACCGGGGAGCTGTTTTTT
.	TRBD1	TRBV29-1	TRBJ1-2	CSVEDGTVYGYTF	TGCAGCGTTGAAGATGGGACAGTCTATGGCTACACCTTC
.	TRBD1	TRBV4-3	TRBJ1-6	CASSQAGTGHSPLHF	TGCGCCAGCAGCCAAGCCGGGACAGGGCATTCACCCCTCCACTTT
.	TRBD2	TRBV6-1	TRBJ2-3	CASSERGGRASDTQYF	TGTGCCAGCAGTGAACGGGGCGGGAGGGCCTCAGATACGCAGTATTTT
few	.	TRBV5-1	TRBJ1-2	CASSLVDNYGYTF	TGCGCCAGCAGCTTGGTAGACAACTATGGCTACACCTTC
.	.	TRBV27	TRBJ1-2	CASLSDGYGYTF	TGTGCCAGCCTCTCCGACGGCTATGGCTACACCTTC
.	.	TRBV7-8	TRBJ2-7	CASSLVSAGDEQYF	TGTGCCAGCAGCTTAGTTTCCGCAGGGGACGAGCAGTACTTC
.	.	TRBV5-1	TRBJ1-4	CASSLGPSNEKLFF	TGCGCCAGCAGCTTGGGACCGTCTAATGAAAAACTGTTTTTT
.	TRBD2	TRBV7-2	TRBJ2-3	CASSLRAGGSTDTQYF	TGTGCCAGCAGCTTGCGGGCGGGGGGGAGCACAGATACGCAGTATTTT
.	TRBD1	TRBV5-1	TRBJ2-5	CASSTGTGDETQYF	TGCGCCAGCAGCACCGGGACAGGGGACGAGACCCAGTACTTC
.	.	TRBV19	TRBJ2-5	CASSPEFQETQYF	TGTGCCAGTAGTCCCGAATTTCAAGAGACCCAGTACTTC
once	TRBD2	TRBV5-1	TRBJ2-7	CASSPQTSAYEQYF	TGCGCCAGCAGCCCCCAGACTAGCGCGTACGAGCAGTACTTC
.	.	TRBV6-1	TRBJ2-7	CASSELGGPYEQYF	TGTGCCAGCAGTGAACTGGGGGGTCCCTACGAGCAGTACTTC
.	.	TRBV7-9	TRBJ1-2	CASTESGANYGYTF	TGTGCCAGCACCGAATCAGGGGCGAACTATGGCTACACCTTC
few	.	TRBV9	TRBJ1-2	CASSASWAGYGYTF	TGTGCCAGCAGCGCCTCATGGGCAGGCTATGGCTACACCTTC
.	.	TRBV14	TRBJ1-2	CASSPTGGDYGYTF	TGTGCCAGCAGCCCGACGGGGGGGGACTATGGCTACACCTTC
.	TRBD2	TRBV5-1	TRBJ2-7	CASSLLWTSGMYEQYF	TGCGCCAGCAGCTTATTGTGGACTAGCGGGATGTACGAGCAGTACTTC
.	.	TRBV15	TRBJ1-1	CATSRELGGGGTEAFF	TGTGCCACCAGCAGAGAGTTAGGTGGTGGGGGCACTGAAGCTTTCTTT
.	.	TRBV4-1	TRBJ2-5	CASSPPVKGTTETQYF	TGCGCCAGCAGCCCACCGGTTAAGGGTACGACGGAGACCCAGTACTTC
.	TRBD1	TRBV7-3	TRBJ1-1	CASSLMGQGRSEAFF	TGTGCCAGCAGCTTAATGGGACAGGGCCGTTCTGAAGCTTTCTTT